This T cell receptor (beta chain) was captured in a study of cytomegalovirus exposure and HLA in healthy donors. Trimming took 4 bases from V and 8 from J; bases not matched to a gene: 15. This CDR3 contains 15 residues. Germline V gene lookup returns CDR1 SGHRS and CDR2 YFSETQ. The PCR was carried out with 60 Vbeta primers and 13 Jbeta primers. Clones were sequenced by immunoSEQ multiplex PCR, and TCRdb holds only the in-frame ones, with some missing. In the table there are 150,000 to 200,000 clones, approximately 73% of which are singletons. The material sequenced was PBMCs. The clonotype was recovered from a man younger than 45 in good health and CMV-seropositive. The chain recombines TRBV5-1 with TRBJ2-7; 7 bases are a match to TRBD1. CDR3 amino acids: CASSVSTGQREKQYF. CDR3 nucleotide sequence: TGCGCCAGCAGCGTATCAACGGGACAGCGTGAGAAGCAGTACTTC.